In this sample, the clone carrying this TCR beta chain turned up a few times. Germline values: CDR1 SGHRS, CDR2 YFSETQ. This CDR3 is 15 amino acids long. With 1 base removed from V and 4 bases from J, the gap between germline ends came to 14 bases. These data are taken from a study of response to subunit inactivated influenza vaccine. TCRdb recomputed calls from the RT-PCR reads with MiXCR, one row per CDR3 protein. The sample records around 200,000 distinct CDR3 sequences, approximately 12% being singletons. The data were also submitted as part of a second study, on T cells expressing NK-cell markers. That report notes: 5'RACE template switching with UMIs produced the TCR beta cDNA. The TCR beta repertoires originated in sorted CD3+CD56+NKG2C+, CD3+CD56+NKG2C- and CD3+CD56-NKG2C+ T cells. Of the CD8+ T cell pool in several donors, about 1.0-7.0% was accounted for by dominant NKG2C+ clonotypes.

The input for sequencing was CD8+ T cells sorted from PBMCs, taken 11 to 12 days after vaccination. The chain has TRBV5-1 and TRBJ1-2, with D tentatively TRBD1 (6 bases). The clonotype originates from a middle-aged man who received an inactivated influenza vaccine. The chain's CDR3 is CASSLRTDFSYGYTF. Written as DNA, the CDR3 is TGCGCCAGCAGCTTGAGGACAGATTTCTCCTATGGCTACACCTTC. Filled out from reference TRBV5-1 and TRBJ1-2, the complete variable domain reads KAGVTQTPRYLIKTRGQQVTLSCSPISGHRSVSWYQQTPGQGLQFLFEYFSETQRNKGNFPGRFSGRQFSNSRSEMNVSTLELGDSALYLCASSLRTDFSYGYTFGSGTRLTVV.